This T cell receptor beta chain was captured by sequencing in a study of neoadjuvant anti-PD-1 for oral cavity cancer. The assay was immunoSEQ multiplex PCR, and TCRdb's table has in-frame clones only and misses some. Among about 12,000 clones listed, about 61% were seen once. In germline, CDR1 is GTSNPN, CDR2 SVGIG (reference sequence). V was trimmed by 0 bases and J by 10 bases, leaving 19 bases between them. The CDR3 is made up of 15 amino acids. The count of this clone is one. Patients were newly diagnosed with stage II-IVA oral cavity squamous cell carcinoma without prior systemic or radiation treatment.

The chain employs TRBV30 and TRBJ2-1, with D maybe TRBD2 (5 bases). This sample comprised tumor tissue, obtained before nivolumab (anti-PD-1) treatment. The source is a person aged 35-79 years with oral cavity squamous cell carcinoma. The donor label of this sample is uncertain. CDR3 nucleotide sequence: TGTGCCTGGAGTGTACCACAGAGCGGAGGAGTCGAGCAGTTCTTC. Its protein is CAWSVPQSGGVEQFF.